One sample yielded the 23 T cell receptor beta chains listed below, sequenced in a study of cytomegalovirus exposure and HLA in healthy donors. Researchers ran the PCR with 60 Vbeta and 13 Jbeta primers. Sequenced by immunoSEQ multiplex PCR; TCRdb stores in-frame clones only, minus some. The profile shows around 210,000 clones, 85% of them singletons. Input material: PBMCs. Receptor source: a girl aged 2 to 10 in good health and CMV-seronegative.

About this clone itself: One end of the junction varies from germline; a read error may be responsible. This sequence joins TRBV7-9 and TRBJ1-4, with no clear D. CDR3 length: 14 residues. Germline lookup yields CDR1 SEHNR and CDR2 FQNEAQ (reference sequence). The CDR3: CSSTLSGPNEKLFF. CDR3 nucleotides: TGTTCCAGCACCCTCTCAGGTCCCAATGAAAAACTGTTTTTT.

This chain links TRBV10-3 with TRBJ2-7, with 13 nucleotides matching TRBD2. The CDR3 sequence is 15 residues long. Germline-derived CDR1 and CDR2 are ENHRY and SYGVKD. V was pared by 6 bases and J by 3 bases, with 5 bases of the junction left unmatched. DNA of the CDR3: TGTGCCATCAGGGGGGGACTAGCGGGGAGCTACGAGCAGTACTTC. Translating gives CAIRGGLAGSYEQYF.

This clone was seen a single time. The genes are TRBV5-1 and TRBJ2-7; 13 nucleotides match TRBD2. The ends lost 3 bases at V and 2 bases at J; junction bases unmatched: 5. The CDR3 sequence is 16 residues long. The germline CDR1 and CDR2 sequences are SGHRS and YFSETQ. CDR3 amino acids: CASSSLTSGGAYEQYF. The CDR3 nucleotides read TGCGCCAGCAGCTCCCTAACTAGCGGGGGGGCCTACGAGCAGTACTTC.

This clone appeared a few times. The chain couples TRBV5-4 to TRBJ2-7; no definite D call. The CDR3 length is 12 residues. V was cut by 1 base and J by 6 bases, with 8 bases left in between. Germline CDR1 and CDR2: SGHNT and YYREEE (reference sequence). DNA of the CDR3: TGTGCCAGCAGCTTGCAAGCGTCCGAGCAGTACTTC. Residues: CASSLQASEQYF.

This chain uses TRBV30 with TRBJ2-7, with 7 bases lining up with TRBD1. The ends lost 4 bases at V and 6 bases at J; junction bases unmatched: 9. The CDR3 extends over 13 amino acids. The V gene's germline CDR1 is GTSNPN and CDR2 SVGIG (reference sequence). Written as DNA, the CDR3 is TGTGCCTGGACGACAGGGAGTCGGGTCGAGCAGTACTTC. Translation gives CAWTTGSRVEQYF.

This chain joins TRBV5-4 and TRBJ2-6, with D possibly being TRBD1 (8 bases). The CDR3 runs to 17 residues. Trimming removed 4 bases from V and 1 base from J, with 15 bases in between. Germline CDR1 SGHNT, CDR2 YYREEE (reference sequence). The CDR3 DNA follows: TGTGCCAGCAGCCTCGGACAGGGAGGGTCTGGGGCCAACGTCCTGACTTTC. Its translation is CASSLGQGGSGANVLTF. Filled out from reference TRBV5-4 and TRBJ2-6, the complete variable domain reads ETGVTQSPTHLIKTRGQQVTLRCSSQSGHNTVSWYQQALGQGPQFIFQYYREEENGRGNFPPRFSGLQFPNYSSELNVNALELDDSALYLCASSLGQGGSGANVLTFGAGSRLTVL.

This chain joins TRBV10-3 and TRBJ2-5, with 7 bases identical to TRBD2. CDR1 ENHRY and CDR2 SYGVKD come from the germline V gene. V lost 7 bases and J lost 1; bases outside the gene matches: 6. The CDR3 runs to 14 residues. CDR3 sequence (DNA): TGTGCCATCAAAGTAGGCGGGAGCCAAGAGACCCAGTACTTC. It codes for CAIKVGGSQETQYF.

CDR3 amino acids: CASSATGEQETQYF. The DNA for the CDR3 is TGTGCCAGCAGTGCCACGGGGGAGCAAGAGACCCAGTACTTC. V and J are TRBV5-4 and TRBJ2-5; perhaps TRBD2 as D (6 bases). The CDR3 loop spans 14 amino acids. Germline V gives CDR1 SGHNT, CDR2 YYREEE (reference sequence). The ends were cut back, 5 bases at V and 2 bases at J, with 13 bases in the middle. The variable domain in full, with the rest retrieved from reference TRBV5-4 and TRBJ2-5, is ETGVTQSPTHLIKTRGQQVTLRCSSQSGHNTVSWYQQALGQGPQFIFQYYREEENGRGNFPPRFSGLQFPNYSSELNVNALELDDSALYLCASSATGEQETQYFGPGTRLLVL.

J is TRBJ2-7 and V is TRBV20-1; 11 bases fit TRBD2. The V segment lost 6 bases and the J segment 12 bases; nucleotides outside the gene matches: 7. This CDR3 is built from 11 residues. In germline, CDR1 is DFQATT, CDR2 SNEGSKA (reference sequence). The CDR3 coding sequence is TGCAGTGCGCGTAGCGGGAGGGCCCTGTACTTC. It translates to CSARSGRALYF.

This clone was detected only a few times. CDR3 in amino acids: CASSQDSSASYEQYF. The CDR3 DNA reads TGCGCCAGCAGCCAAGATTCTAGCGCGTCCTACGAGCAGTACTTC. The chain carries TRBV4-1 and TRBJ2-7; a possible D gene is TRBD2 (6 bases). Trimming took off 0 bases at V and 1 base at J, with 10 bases between the two ends. Germline values: CDR1 MGHRA, CDR2 YSYEKL. This CDR3 contains 15 residues.

The rearrangement uses TRBV5-4 and TRBJ2-7; TRBD1 agrees at 9 bases. In germline, CDR1 is SGHNT, CDR2 YYREEE (reference sequence). The CDR3 has 14 residues. The V segment lost 4 bases and the J segment 3 bases; nucleotides outside the gene matches: 5. CDR3 amino acids: CASSPLDRGYEQYF. CDR3 DNA: TGTGCCAGCAGCCCGTTGGACAGGGGCTACGAGCAGTACTTC.

V usage is TRBV4-1 and J usage is TRBJ2-4; no clear D gene. Trimming took off 4 bases at V and 3 bases at J, with 7 bases between the two ends. Germline V gene sequence: CDR1 MGHRA, CDR2 YSYEKL. This CDR3 is 13 amino acids long. The DNA of the CDR3 is TGCGCCAGCAGCCCCGGAGACAAAAACATTCAGTACTTC. This translates into CASSPGDKNIQYF.

The DNA of the CDR3 is TGTGCCTGGAGTGACCCCGACCTTCTGGGTGGGCCCTACTATGGCTACACCTTC. This translates into CAWSDPDLLGGPYYGYTF. The genes are TRBV30 and TRBJ1-2; D is unclear. The germline gives CDR1 GTSNPN, CDR2 SVGIG (reference sequence). Trimming removed 1 base from V and 3 bases from J, with 24 bases in between. This CDR3 is built from 18 residues.

V usage is TRBV4-2 and J usage is TRBJ2-3, with 11 nucleotides matching TRBD2. The germline gives CDR1 LGHNA, CDR2 YNFKEQ. V lost 4 bases, J lost 6 bases, and 6 bases stayed unmatched. The CDR3 runs to 15 residues. CDR3 coding DNA: TGTGCCAGCAGCCTACCTAGCGGGGGGACTGATACGCAGTATTTT. This encodes CASSLPSGGTDTQYF.

This clone was counted between two and nine times. The rearrangement links TRBV11-2 to TRBJ1-3; 8 positions agree with TRBD1. The CDR3 consists of 15 residues. Germline CDR1 reads SGHAT; CDR2 reads FQNNGV. V trimming: 5 bases; J trimming: 4 bases; junction bases outside the gene matches: 7. CDR3 bases: TGTGCCAGCAGCCTGACCAGGGGGCGAGGAAACACCATATATTTT. The encoded protein is CASSLTRGRGNTIYF. The whole variable domain, remainder taken from reference TRBV11-2 and TRBJ1-3, is EAGVAQSPRYKIIEKRQSVAFWCNPISGHATLYWYQQILGQGPKLLIQFQNNGVVDDSQLPKDRFSAERLKGVDSTLKIQPAKLEDSAVYLCASSLTRGRGNTIYFGEGSWLTVV.

The gene calls are TRBV19 and TRBJ2-5; 9 nucleotides agree with TRBD1. The DNA end is more similar to TRBJ2-7, so the J call may be wrong. The CDR3 is 13 amino acids. Per germline, CDR1 LNHDA and CDR2 SQIVND (reference sequence). CDR3: CASSETGGYEQYF. Written as DNA, the CDR3 is TGTGCCAGTTCTGAGACAGGGGGCTACGAGCAGTACTTC.

This clone was detected a few times. This chain links TRBV5-1 with TRBJ1-1; no reliable D call. The germline V gene encodes CDR1 SGHRS and CDR2 YFSETQ. V dropped 2 bases and J dropped 2 bases, with 4 bases sitting between them. The CDR3 extends over 12 amino acids. In nucleotides, the CDR3 is TGCGCCAGCAGCTTTGGCAACACTGAAGCTTTCTTT. Residues: CASSFGNTEAFF.

A few counts support this clone. The chain joins TRBV18 to TRBJ2-5, with 9 bases aligning to TRBD2. In germline, CDR1 is KGHSH, CDR2 LQKENI. V trimming: 3 bases; J trimming: 3 bases; junction bases outside the gene matches: 5. CDR3 length: 15 residues. CDR3: CASSPDRLAEETQYF. For the CDR3, the DNA is TGTGCCAGCTCACCTGATAGACTAGCGGAAGAGACCCAGTACTTC.

This clone was picked up one time. The chain recombines TRBV9 with TRBJ2-1, with a tentative D call TRBD2 (6 bases). The CDR3 totals 15 residues. V dropped 4 bases and J dropped 6 bases, with 17 bases sitting between them. Germline CDR1 SGDLS, CDR2 YYNGEE. CDR3 region: CASSLRDLALNEQFF. Here the CDR3 DNA reads TGTGCCAGCAGCCTCCGGGACTTAGCCCTCAATGAGCAGTTCTTC.

The rearrangement links TRBV11-2 to TRBJ2-7; 9 bases agree with TRBD1. CDR3 length equals 12 residues. Trimming took 6 bases from V and 3 from J; bases not matched to a gene: 0. Germline lookup yields CDR1 SGHAT and CDR2 FQNNGV. The CDR3 reads CASRTGGYEQYF. CDR3 sequence (DNA): TGTGCCAGCAGGACAGGGGGCTACGAGCAGTACTTC.

In regard to this clone: Distinct nucleotide sequences in the sample also encode this CDR3. The V gene is TRBV5-1, the J gene TRBJ1-5, with D unclear. The germline CDR1 and CDR2 sequences are SGHRS and YFSETQ. Between the trimmed V and J ends, which lost 2 bases and 0 bases, there was a span of 3 bases. This CDR3 spans 13 amino acids. Here the CDR3 reads CASSFSSNQPQHF. The CDR3 region has the DNA TGCGCCAGCAGCTTCAGTAGCAATCAGCCCCAGCATTTT.

The chain has TRBV12-5 and TRBJ2-1; 7 bases agree with TRBD2. The CDR3 totals 15 residues. Germline CDR1 and CDR2: LGHNT and FRNRAP. J lost 8 bases, V lost 3 bases, and 10 bases had no gene match. Here the CDR3 reads CASGFRRENFHEQFF. In DNA form, the CDR3 reads TGTGCTAGTGGTTTTCGGCGGGAGAATTTCCATGAGCAGTTCTTC.

J is TRBJ2-1 and V is TRBV30; TRBD2 matches at 11 bases. With 3 bases clipped from V and 9 bases from J, the junction kept 13 bases outside the gene matches. This CDR3 contains 16 residues. Per the germline V gene, CDR1 is GTSNPN and CDR2 is SVGIG (reference sequence). The CDR3 reads CAWRQIPGLAVGEQFF. The CDR3 DNA follows: TGTGCCTGGAGGCAGATACCGGGACTAGCGGTGGGTGAGCAGTTCTTC.